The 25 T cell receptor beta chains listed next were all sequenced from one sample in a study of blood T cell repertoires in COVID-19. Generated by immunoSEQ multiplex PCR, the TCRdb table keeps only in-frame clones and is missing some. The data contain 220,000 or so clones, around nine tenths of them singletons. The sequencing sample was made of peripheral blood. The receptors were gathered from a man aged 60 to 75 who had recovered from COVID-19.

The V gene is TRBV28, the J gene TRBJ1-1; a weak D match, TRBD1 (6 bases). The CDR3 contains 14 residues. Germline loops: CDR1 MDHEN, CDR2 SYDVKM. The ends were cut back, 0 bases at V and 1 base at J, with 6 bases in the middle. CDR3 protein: CASSLWGQNTEAFF. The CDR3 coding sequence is TGTGCCAGCAGTTTATGGGGACAGAACACTGAAGCTTTCTTT. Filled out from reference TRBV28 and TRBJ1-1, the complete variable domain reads DVKVTQSSRYLVKRTGEKVFLECVQDMDHENMFWYRQDPGLGLRLIYFSYDVKMKEKGDIPEGYSVSREKKERFSLILESASTNQTSMYLCASSLWGQNTEAFFGQGTRLTVV.

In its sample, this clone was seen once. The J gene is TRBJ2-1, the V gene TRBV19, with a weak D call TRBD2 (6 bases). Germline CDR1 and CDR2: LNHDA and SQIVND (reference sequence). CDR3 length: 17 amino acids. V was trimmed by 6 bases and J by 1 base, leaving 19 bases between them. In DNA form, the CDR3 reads TGTGCCAGTAGATCACTCCCCGGGACTGGATCCTACAATGAGCAGTTCTTC. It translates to CASRSLPGTGSYNEQFF.

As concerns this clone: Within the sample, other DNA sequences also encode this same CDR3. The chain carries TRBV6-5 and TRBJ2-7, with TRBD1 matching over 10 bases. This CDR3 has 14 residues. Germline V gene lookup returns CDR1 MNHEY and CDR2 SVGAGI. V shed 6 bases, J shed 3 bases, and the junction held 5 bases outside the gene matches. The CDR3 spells CASRPGQGLYEQYF. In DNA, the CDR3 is TGTGCCAGCAGGCCGGGACAGGGGCTCTACGAGCAGTACTTC.

This CDR3 is CASSYMTSRGFDEQFF. The CDR3 DNA is TGTGCCAGCAGTTATATGACTAGCAGGGGTTTCGATGAGCAGTTCTTC. This rearrangement joins TRBV5-4 to TRBJ2-1; possible D gene TRBD2, 7 bases. Trimming removed 5 bases from V and 8 bases from J, with 23 bases in between. The CDR3 runs to 16 residues. Germline-derived CDR1 and CDR2 are SGHNT and YYREEE (reference sequence). The complete variable domain, with remaining parts taken from reference TRBV5-4 and TRBJ2-1, reads ETGVTQSPTHLIKTRGQQVTLRCSSQSGHNTVSWYQQALGQGPQFIFQYYREEENGRGNFPPRFSGLQFPNYSSELNVNALELDDSALYLCASSYMTSRGFDEQFFGPGTRLTVL.

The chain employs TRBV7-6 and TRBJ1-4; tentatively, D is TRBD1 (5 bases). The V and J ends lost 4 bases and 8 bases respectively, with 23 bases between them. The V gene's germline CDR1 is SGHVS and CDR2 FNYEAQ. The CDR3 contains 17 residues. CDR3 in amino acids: CASSSPWGKAGREKLFF. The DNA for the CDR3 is TGTGCCAGCAGCTCCCCCTGGGGGAAAGCGGGAAGAGAAAAACTGTTTTTT.

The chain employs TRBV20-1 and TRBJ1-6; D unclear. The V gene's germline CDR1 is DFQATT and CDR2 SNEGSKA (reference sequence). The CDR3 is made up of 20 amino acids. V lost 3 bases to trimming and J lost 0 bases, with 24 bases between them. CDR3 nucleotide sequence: TGCAGTGCTAGTTCAGGAGGGTCACTTAACCCGAGCTCCTATAATTCACCCCTCCACTTT. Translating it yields CSASSGGSLNPSSYNSPLHF.

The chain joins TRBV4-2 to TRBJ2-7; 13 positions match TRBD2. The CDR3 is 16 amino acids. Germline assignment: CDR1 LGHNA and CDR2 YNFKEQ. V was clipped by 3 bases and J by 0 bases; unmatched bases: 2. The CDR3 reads CASSQWTSGSSYEQYF. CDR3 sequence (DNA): TGTGCCAGCAGCCAGTGGACTAGCGGGAGCTCCTACGAGCAGTACTTC.

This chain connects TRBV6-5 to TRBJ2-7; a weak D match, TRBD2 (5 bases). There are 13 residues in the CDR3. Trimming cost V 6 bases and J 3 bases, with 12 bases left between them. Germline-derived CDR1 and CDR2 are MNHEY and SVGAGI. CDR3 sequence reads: CASRGTGFYEQYF. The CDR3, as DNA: TGTGCCAGCAGGGGAACGGGGTTCTACGAGCAGTACTTC.

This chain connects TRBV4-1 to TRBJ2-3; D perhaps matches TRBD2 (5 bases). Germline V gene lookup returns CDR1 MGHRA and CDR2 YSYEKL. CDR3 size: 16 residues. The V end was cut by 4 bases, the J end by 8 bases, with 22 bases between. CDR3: CASSLHPRGSDGTQYF. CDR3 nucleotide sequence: TGCGCCAGCAGCCTACACCCCCGGGGAAGCGACGGTACGCAGTATTTT.

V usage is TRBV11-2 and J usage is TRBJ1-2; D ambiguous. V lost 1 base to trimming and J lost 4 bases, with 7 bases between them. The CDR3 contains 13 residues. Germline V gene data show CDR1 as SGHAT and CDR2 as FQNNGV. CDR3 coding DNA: TGTGCCAGCAGCTTAGGACAAACCTATGGCTACACCTTC. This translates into CASSLGQTYGYTF.

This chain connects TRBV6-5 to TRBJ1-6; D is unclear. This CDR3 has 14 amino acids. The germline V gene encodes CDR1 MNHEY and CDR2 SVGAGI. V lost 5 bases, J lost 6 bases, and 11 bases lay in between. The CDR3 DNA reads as TGTGCCAGCAGTCTGCGGGGTGGTAATTCACCCCTCCACTTT. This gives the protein CASSLRGGNSPLHF.

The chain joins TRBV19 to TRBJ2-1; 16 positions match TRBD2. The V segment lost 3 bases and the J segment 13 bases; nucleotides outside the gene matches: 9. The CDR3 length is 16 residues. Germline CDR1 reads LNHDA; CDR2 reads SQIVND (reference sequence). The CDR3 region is CASSILLGLAGGYQFF. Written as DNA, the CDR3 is TGTGCCAGTAGTATTCTGTTGGGACTAGCGGGAGGGTACCAGTTCTTC.

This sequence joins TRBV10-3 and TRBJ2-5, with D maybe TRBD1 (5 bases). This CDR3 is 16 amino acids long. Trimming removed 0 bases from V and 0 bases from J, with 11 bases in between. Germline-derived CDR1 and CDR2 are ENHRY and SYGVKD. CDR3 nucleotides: TGTGCCATCAGTGAGTCGAGTCAGGGCAACCAAGAGACCCAGTACTTC. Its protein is CAISESSQGNQETQYF.

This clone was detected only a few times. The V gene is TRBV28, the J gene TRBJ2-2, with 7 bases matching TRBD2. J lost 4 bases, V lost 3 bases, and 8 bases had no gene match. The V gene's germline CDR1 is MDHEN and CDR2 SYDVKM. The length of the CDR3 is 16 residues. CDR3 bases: TGTGCCAGCAGTTTTTTCGCGGGAGCGGGCACCGGGGAGCTGTTTTTT. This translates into CASSFFAGAGTGELFF.

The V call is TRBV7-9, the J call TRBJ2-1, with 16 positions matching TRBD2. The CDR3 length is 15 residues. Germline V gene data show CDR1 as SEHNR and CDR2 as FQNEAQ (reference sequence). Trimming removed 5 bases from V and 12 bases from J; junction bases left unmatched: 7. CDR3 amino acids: CASSPGLAGGISQFF. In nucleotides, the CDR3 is TGTGCCAGCAGCCCGGGACTAGCGGGGGGGATCTCGCAGTTCTTC.

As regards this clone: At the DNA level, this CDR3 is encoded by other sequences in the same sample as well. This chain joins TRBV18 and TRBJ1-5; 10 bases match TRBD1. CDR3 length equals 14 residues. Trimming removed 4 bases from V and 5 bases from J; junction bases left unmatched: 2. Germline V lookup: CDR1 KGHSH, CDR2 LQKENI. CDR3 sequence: CASSQTGGDQPQHF. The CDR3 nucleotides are TGTGCCAGCTCACAGACAGGGGGCGATCAGCCCCAGCATTTT.

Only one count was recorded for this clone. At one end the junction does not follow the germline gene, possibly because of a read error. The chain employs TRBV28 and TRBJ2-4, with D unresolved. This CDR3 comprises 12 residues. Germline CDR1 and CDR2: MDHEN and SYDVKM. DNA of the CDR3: TGTGCCAGCGGTTTCCTACAGAACATTCAGTACTTC. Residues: CASGFLQNIQYF.

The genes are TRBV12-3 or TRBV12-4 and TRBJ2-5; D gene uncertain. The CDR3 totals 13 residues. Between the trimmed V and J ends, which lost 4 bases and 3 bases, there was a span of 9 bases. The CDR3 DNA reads TGTGCCAGCAGTTCGACAAGAAAAGAGACCCAGTACTTC. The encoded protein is CASSSTRKETQYF.

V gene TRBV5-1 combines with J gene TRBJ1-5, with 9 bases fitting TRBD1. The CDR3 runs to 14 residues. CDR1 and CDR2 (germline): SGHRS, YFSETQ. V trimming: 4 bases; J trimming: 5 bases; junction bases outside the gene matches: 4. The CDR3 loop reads CASSPDRGDQPQHF. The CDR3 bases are TGCGCCAGCAGCCCAGACAGGGGGGATCAGCCCCAGCATTTT.

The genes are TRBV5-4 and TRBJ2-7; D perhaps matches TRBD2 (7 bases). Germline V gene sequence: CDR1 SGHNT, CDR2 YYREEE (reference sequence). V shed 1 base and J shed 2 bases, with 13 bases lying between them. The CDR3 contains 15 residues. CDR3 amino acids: CASSLLRGATYEQYF. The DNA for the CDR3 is TGTGCCAGCAGCTTGTTACGGGGGGCGACCTACGAGCAGTACTTC.

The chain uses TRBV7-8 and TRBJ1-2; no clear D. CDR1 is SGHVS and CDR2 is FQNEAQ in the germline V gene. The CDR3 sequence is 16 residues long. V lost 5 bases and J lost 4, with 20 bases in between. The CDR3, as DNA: TGTGCCAGCAGCCCTCTTTCCCCTCGACAAGCCTATGGCTACACCTTC. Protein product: CASSPLSPRQAYGYTF.

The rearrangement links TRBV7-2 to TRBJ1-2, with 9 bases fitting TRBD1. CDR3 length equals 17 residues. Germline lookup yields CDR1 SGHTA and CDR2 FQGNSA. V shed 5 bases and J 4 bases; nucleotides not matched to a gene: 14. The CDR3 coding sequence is TGTGCCAGCAGCCCGAGGACAGGGGATTTCAGGGTCTATGGCTACACCTTC. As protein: CASSPRTGDFRVYGYTF. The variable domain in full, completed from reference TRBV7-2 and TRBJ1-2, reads GAGVSQSPSNKVTEKGKDVELRCDPISGHTALYWYRQSLGQGLEFLIYFQGNSAPDKSGLPSDRFSAERTGGSVSTLTIQRTQQEDSAVYLCASSPRTGDFRVYGYTFGSGTRLTVV.

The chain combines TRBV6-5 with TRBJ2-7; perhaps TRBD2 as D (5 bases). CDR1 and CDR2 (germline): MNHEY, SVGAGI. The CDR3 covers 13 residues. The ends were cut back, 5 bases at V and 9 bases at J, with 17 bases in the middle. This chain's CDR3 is CASSPDPGFGQYF. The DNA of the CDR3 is TGTGCCAGCAGTCCAGACCCGGGATTTGGGCAGTACTTC.

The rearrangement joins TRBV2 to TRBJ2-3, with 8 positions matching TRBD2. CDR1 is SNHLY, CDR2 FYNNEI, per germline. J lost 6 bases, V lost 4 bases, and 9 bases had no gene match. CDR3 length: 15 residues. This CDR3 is CASSVEAGVWDTQYF. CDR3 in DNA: TGTGCCAGCAGTGTAGAAGCGGGGGTATGGGATACGCAGTATTTT.

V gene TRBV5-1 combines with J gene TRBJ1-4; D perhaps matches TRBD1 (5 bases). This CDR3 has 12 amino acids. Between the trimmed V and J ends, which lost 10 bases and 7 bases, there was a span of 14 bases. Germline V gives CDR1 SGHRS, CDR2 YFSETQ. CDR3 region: CAGAGKGEKLFF. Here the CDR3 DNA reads TGCGCCGGGGCAGGGAAGGGTGAAAAACTGTTTTTT.